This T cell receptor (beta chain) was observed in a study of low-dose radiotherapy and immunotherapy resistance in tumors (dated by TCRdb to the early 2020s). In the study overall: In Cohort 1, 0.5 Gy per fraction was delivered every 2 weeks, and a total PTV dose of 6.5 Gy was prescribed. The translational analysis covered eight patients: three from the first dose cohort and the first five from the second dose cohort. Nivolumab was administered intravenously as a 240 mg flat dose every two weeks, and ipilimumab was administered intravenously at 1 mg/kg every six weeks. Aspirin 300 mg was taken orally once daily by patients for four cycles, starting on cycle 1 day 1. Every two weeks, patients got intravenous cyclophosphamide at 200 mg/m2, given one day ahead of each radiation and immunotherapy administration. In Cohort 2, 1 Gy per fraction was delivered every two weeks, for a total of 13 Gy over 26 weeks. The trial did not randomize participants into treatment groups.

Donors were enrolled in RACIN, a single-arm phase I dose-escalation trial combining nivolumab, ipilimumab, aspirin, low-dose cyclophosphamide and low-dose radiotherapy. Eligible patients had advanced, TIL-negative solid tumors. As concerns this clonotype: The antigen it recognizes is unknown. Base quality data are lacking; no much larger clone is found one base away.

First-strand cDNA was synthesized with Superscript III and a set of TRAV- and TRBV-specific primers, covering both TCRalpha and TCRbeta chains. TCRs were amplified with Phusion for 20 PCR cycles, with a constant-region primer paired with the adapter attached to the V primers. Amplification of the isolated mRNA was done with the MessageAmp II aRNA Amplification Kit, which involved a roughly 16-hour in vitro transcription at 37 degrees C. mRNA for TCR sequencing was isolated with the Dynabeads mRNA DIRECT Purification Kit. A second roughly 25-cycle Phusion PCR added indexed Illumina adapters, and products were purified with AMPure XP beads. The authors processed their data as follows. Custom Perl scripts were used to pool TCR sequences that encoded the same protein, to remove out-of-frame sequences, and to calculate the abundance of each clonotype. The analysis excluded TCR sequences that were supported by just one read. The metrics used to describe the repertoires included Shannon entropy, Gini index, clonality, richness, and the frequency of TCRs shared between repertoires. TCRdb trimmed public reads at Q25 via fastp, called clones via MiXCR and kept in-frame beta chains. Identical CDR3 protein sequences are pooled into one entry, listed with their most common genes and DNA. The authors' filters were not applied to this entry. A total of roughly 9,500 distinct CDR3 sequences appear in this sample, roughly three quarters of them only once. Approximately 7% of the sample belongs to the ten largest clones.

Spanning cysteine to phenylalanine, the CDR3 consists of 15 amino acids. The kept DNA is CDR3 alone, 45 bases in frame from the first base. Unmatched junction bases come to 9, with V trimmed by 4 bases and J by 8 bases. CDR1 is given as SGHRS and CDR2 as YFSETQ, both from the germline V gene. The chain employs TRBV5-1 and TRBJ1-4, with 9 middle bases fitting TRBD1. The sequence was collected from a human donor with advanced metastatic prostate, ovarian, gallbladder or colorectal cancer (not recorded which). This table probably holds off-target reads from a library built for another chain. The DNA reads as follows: TGCGCCAGCAGCGGACAGGGGTTGGAAGAAGAAAAACTGTTTTTT. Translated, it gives CASSGQGLEEEKLFF.